This T cell receptor (beta chain) was sequenced in a study (dated by TCRdb to about 2015). For the study in its entirety: Whether tumor-infiltrating Tregs in breast cancer are recruited from blood Tregs or converted in situ from other CD4+ T cell subsets was tested.

Full-length TCR variable regions were amplified by 5' RACE PCR with constant-region reverse primers, and semi-nested PCR with Nested Universal Primer A was subsequently performed. Using the ReliaPrep RNA Cell Miniprep System, total RNA was extracted, and the SMARTer RACE 5'/3' Kit was then used to reverse transcribe the RNA into 5'RACE-ready cDNA. Full-length TCR alpha and beta libraries were barcoded with multiplex adaptors and sequenced on an Illumina MiSeq. As for the authors' bioinformatics: For each of nine subset-tissue groups, sequencing data from the five patients were pooled, and the groups were compared by unsupervised clustering of TCR gene usage. The Morisita-Horn index, with shared sequences weighted by their contribution to each repertoire, was used to calculate repertoire similarity. TCRdb reran the public reads through fastp at Q25 and MiXCR, keeping productive beta chains. One record per CDR3 amino acid sequence lists the most common genes and DNA. TCRdb assigned the V and J calls; the authors' analysis was not used. The sample profile shows 35,000 to 50,000 distinct CDR3 sequences; around 30% of them were found once. The ten most abundant clones make up about 4% of the sample.

In regard to this clonotype: Its antigen target is currently unknown. Base qualities were left out, and no much larger clone turns up one base away.

CD4+CD45RO+CD25- cells were isolated as memory CD4+ T cells. Tregs, naive and memory CD4+ T cells from tumor, blood and ipsilateral draining lymph nodes of a few breast cancer patients underwent full-length TCR alpha and beta sequencing. Tumor tissue and lymph nodes obtained from ipsilateral axillary dissection were perfused with PBS, minced and then digested with collagenase I and hyaluronidase. A purity exceeding 90% was confirmed by FACS for the sorted cell populations. Broader findings and caveats from the paper: Rather than covering whole repertoires, validation in the larger cohort was restricted to a single TCR beta V-J rearrangement. The TCR alpha and beta sequences of tumor-infiltrating Tregs showed the greatest overlap with tumor naive CD4+ T cells, followed by blood naive CD4+ T cells. The TCR gene usage of tumor memory CD4+ T cells clustered together with blood and lymph node memory CD4+ cells and with lymph node naive CD4+ cells.

This TCR was recovered from a female donor with breast cancer. The sequencing input was tumor-infiltrating memory CD4+ T cells sorted from the breast tumor. The cell subset or site label here, explained by the study, means: memory CD4+ T cells, CD4+CD45RO+CD25-.

The CDR3 reads as follows: CAIGTSGSVDNEQFF. The DNA sequence is given as TGTGCCATCGGGACTAGCGGGAGTGTTGACAATGAGCAGTTCTTC. The V and J segments used are TRBV10-3 and TRBJ2-1; TRBD2 fits 14 bases in the junction. Germline trimming: 8 bases from V, 5 bases from J; junction bases outside gene matches: 5. Looking up the germline V gene yields CDR1 ENHRY and CDR2 SYGVKD. The CDR3 contains 15 residues, cysteine and phenylalanine counted. Only the CDR3 DNA is retained, 45 bases long and in frame from the first base.